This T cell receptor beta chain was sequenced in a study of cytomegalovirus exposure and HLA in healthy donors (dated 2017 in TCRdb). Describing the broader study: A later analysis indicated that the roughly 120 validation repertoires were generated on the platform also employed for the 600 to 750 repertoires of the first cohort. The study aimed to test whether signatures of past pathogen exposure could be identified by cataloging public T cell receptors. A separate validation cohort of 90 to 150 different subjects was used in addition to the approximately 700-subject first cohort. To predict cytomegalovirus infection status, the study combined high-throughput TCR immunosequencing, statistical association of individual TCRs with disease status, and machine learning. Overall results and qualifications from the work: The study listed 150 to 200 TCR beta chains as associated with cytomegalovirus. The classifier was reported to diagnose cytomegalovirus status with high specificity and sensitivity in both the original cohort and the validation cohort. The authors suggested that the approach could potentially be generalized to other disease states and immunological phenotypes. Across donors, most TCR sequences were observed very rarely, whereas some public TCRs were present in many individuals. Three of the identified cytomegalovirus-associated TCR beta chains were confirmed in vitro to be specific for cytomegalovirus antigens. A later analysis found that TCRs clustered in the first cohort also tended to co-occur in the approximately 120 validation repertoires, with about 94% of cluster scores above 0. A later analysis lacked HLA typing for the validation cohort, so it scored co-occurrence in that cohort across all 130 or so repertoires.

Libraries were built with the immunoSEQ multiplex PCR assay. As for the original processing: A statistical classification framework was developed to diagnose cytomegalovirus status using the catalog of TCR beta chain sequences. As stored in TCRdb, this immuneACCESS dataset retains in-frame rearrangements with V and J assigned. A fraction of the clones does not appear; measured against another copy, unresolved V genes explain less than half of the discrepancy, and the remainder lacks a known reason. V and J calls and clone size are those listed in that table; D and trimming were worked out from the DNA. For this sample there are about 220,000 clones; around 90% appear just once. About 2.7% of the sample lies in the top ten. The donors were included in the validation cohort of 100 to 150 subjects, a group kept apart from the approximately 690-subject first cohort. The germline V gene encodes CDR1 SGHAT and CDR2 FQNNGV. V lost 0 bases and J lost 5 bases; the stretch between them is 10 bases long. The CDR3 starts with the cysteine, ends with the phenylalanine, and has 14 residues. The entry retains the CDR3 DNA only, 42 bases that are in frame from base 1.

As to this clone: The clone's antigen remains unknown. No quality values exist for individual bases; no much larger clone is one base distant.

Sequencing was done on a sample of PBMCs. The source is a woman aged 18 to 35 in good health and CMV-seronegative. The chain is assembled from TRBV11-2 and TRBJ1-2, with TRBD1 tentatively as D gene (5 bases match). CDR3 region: CASSLEGGGYGYTF. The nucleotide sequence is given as TGTGCCAGCAGCTTAGAGGGGGGGGGTTATGGCTACACCTTC.